A selection of T cell receptor beta chains follows, all from one sample in a study of CD8+ T cells in alopecia areata. Only in-frame clones appear in the TCRdb table, and some are missing; sequencing was by immunoSEQ multiplex PCR. The sample records 110,000 to 150,000 clones, less than 65% being singletons. The material sequenced was CD8+ T cells sorted from blood. Receptors were obtained from a human donor in good health. CDR3s leave out the opening cysteine and the closing phenylalanine or tryptophan. The D gene is left open where the match is weak.

J gene | V gene | D gene | CDR3 protein
TRBJ1-2 | TRBV29-1 | TRBD1 | SVELRDRVA
TRBJ2-5 | TRBV29-1 | . | SVVQIPGFYQETQY
TRBJ1-1 | TRBV27 | . | ASSLGQNTEAF
TRBJ2-1 | TRBV5-6 | . | ASSSSIGYNEQF
TRBJ2-2 | TRBV7-9 | . | ASTPYNTGELF
TRBJ1-2 | TRBV5-6 | . | ASSLTASYGYT
TRBJ1-5 | TRBV7-8 | . | ASSLPGGNQPQH
TRBJ2-1 | TRBV7-9 | . | ASSLVHEQF
TRBJ2-7 | TRBV29-1 | . | SVLTSLSYEQY
TRBJ2-7 | TRBV29-1 | TRBD1 | SAALGDRGTNEQY
TRBJ1-1 | TRBV7-7 | . | ASSPWGGAF
TRBJ1-4 | TRBV5-6 | . | ASSLASGEEKLF
TRBJ2-1 | TRBV29-1 | . | SVEGLDPGQF
TRBJ2-3 | TRBV19 | TRBD2 | ASSISGTSGDTQY
TRBJ2-3 | TRBV4-1 | . | ASSQEPAVSTDTQY
TRBJ2-7 | TRBV29-1 | TRBD2 | SVDGLAEPYEQY
TRBJ2-5 | TRBV28 | TRBD1 | ASSLGTGLETQY
TRBJ2-7 | TRBV4-1 | . | ASSPSDRSSYEQY
TRBJ2-1 | TRBV19 | TRBD2 | ASSIRAGGGNEQF
TRBJ2-5 | TRBV6-5 | . | ASSYSGKAQY
TRBJ2-1 | TRBV27 | . | ASSSPGPYNEQF
TRBJ2-5 | TRBV11-2 | . | ASSLVGTQY
TRBJ2-3 | TRBV18 | TRBD2 | ASSPPGTTHPDTQY
TRBJ2-3 | TRBV4-1 | . | ASSQGETYTQY
TRBJ2-3 | TRBV23-1 | . | ASSQLWRGPPNTQY
TRBJ2-2 | TRBV28 | . | ASSWPLTGELF
TRBJ2-1 | TRBV14 | . | ASRKWESSYNEQF
TRBJ1-2 | TRBV9 | . | ASSVTGGSTDGYT
TRBJ1-1 | TRBV4-1 | . | ASSPRIGSMNTEAF
TRBJ2-1 | TRBV29-1 | . | SVYPRDNEQF
TRBJ2-2 | TRBV12-5 | . | ASLDRNTGELF
TRBJ2-5 | TRBV6-5 | TRBD1 | ASSYRRTGVGETQY
TRBJ2-1 | TRBV9 | . | ASSVTWGSYNEQF
TRBJ1-1 | TRBV29-1 | . | SVEVRGRRQNTEAF
TRBJ1-5 | TRBV9 | TRBD1 | ASSPGTGGNQPQH
TRBJ2-1 | TRBV10-2 | . | ASMAGETRNEQF
TRBJ1-2 | TRBV30 | . | AWSVRGRKVTHYGYT
TRBJ2-5 | TRBV7-9 | . | ASSPQRTEETQY
TRBJ1-2 | TRBV6-5 | TRBD1 | ASSHRDRGDYGYT
TRBJ2-1 | TRBV27 | TRBD2 | ASSLLPGLDHNEQF
TRBJ2-5 | TRBV7-9 | TRBD2 | ASRRGTWGTQY
TRBJ2-7 | TRBV5-4 | . | ASSLSSYEQY